These 25 T cell receptor beta chains originate from one sample sequenced in a study of cytomegalovirus exposure and HLA in healthy donors. TCRdb's table, derived via immunoSEQ multiplex PCR, lists solely in-frame clones and lacks some. The table records about 140,000 clones, roughly 79% of them present only once. Sequenced sample: PBMCs. These receptor sequences come from a man aged 25-40 years in good health and CMV-seropositive.

This clone occurred once. V gene TRBV5-3 combines with J gene TRBJ2-2; 9 bases are shared with TRBD2. TRBV5-3 is known as an ORF, though its function is uncertain. There are 18 residues in the CDR3. V shed 0 bases and J 4 bases; nucleotides not matched to a gene: 10. The CDR3 DNA follows: TGTGCCAGAAGCTTGGGGCTAGCGGGATTCGGAAGCACCGGGGAGCTGTTTTTT. Its translation is CARSLGLAGFGSTGELFF.

This chain links TRBV6-1 with TRBJ2-5, with 9 bases matching TRBD1. The CDR3 runs 15 residues. Germline CDR1 reads MNHNS; CDR2 reads SASEGT. With V trimmed by 4 bases and J by 3 bases, 6 bases remained unmatched. Here the CDR3 DNA reads TGTGCCAGCAGTGGGGGACAGGGACGGGAAGAGACCCAGTACTTC. As protein: CASSGGQGREETQYF.

This clone showed up just once. V usage is TRBV6-6 and J usage is TRBJ1-2; D remains unclear. This CDR3 comprises 13 residues. Germline values: CDR1 MNHNY, CDR2 SVGAGI (reference sequence). The V end lost 0 bases, the J end lost 8 bases, and 10 bases lay between the germline ends. CDR3 nucleotides: TGTGCCAGCAGTTACTCTTCCCGAGAGGGCTACACCTTC. Residues: CASSYSSREGYTF.

This clone has just a few counts. V usage is TRBV18 and J usage is TRBJ2-1, with 9 bases matching TRBD1. Germline CDR1 reads KGHSH; CDR2 reads LQKENI. There are 13 residues in the CDR3. Germline trimming cut 5 bases from V and 7 bases from J; bases unmatched to any gene: 3. CDR3 DNA sequence: TGTGCCAGCTCAAGGACAGGGGCGAATGAGCAGTTCTTC. As protein: CASSRTGANEQFF.

In this sample, this clone turned up once. The chain employs TRBV7-2 and TRBJ2-6; 9 nucleotides line up with TRBD2. The trim removed 5 bases at V and 4 bases at J, leaving 6 bases unmatched. From germline, CDR1 is SGHTA and CDR2 FQGNSA. There are 16 residues in the CDR3. CDR3 DNA sequence: TGTGCCAGCAGCCCCCGCGGGGGGGCCGGGGCCAACGTCCTGACTTTC. It translates to CASSPRGGAGANVLTF.

The CDR3 nucleotides are TGTGCCTGGCAGGGGGACCACAATGAGCAGTTCTTC. Residues: CAWQGDHNEQFF. The gene calls are TRBV30 and TRBJ2-1, with 7 nucleotides matching TRBD1. V was pared by 5 bases and J by 5 bases, with 3 bases of the junction left unmatched. The CDR3 runs to 12 residues. The germline CDR1 and CDR2 sequences are GTSNPN and SVGIG (reference sequence).

This chain uses TRBV7-2 with TRBJ1-1, with a weak D call TRBD1 (6 bases). The V gene's germline CDR1 is SGHTA and CDR2 FQGNSA. V shed 1 base and J shed 10 bases, with 16 bases lying between them. CDR3 length equals 14 residues. CDR3 DNA sequence: TGTGCCAGCAGCTTAGTTGGGGGGGGCGAGGGAGCTTTCTTT. Translating gives CASSLVGGGEGAFF.

This clone was seen at least ten times. The rearrangement uses TRBV7-3 and TRBJ2-5; 7 bases map to TRBD2. From germline, CDR1 is SGHTA and CDR2 FQGTGA. This CDR3 is built from 13 residues. The trim removed 5 bases at V and 9 bases at J, leaving 9 bases unmatched. The CDR3 loop is CASSPAAGDAQYF. DNA of the CDR3: TGTGCCAGCAGCCCGGCTGCGGGGGACGCCCAGTACTTC.

The rearrangement links TRBV6-6 to TRBJ2-7; D remains unclear. V was cut by 2 bases and J by 2 bases, with 7 bases left in between. Looked up from germline, CDR1 is MNHNY and CDR2 is SVGAGI (reference sequence). The CDR3 is 13 residues long. Here the CDR3 reads CASSYRSPYEQYF. The CDR3 DNA reads as TGTGCCAGCAGTTACAGGAGCCCCTACGAGCAGTACTTC.

This clone was detected once. V and J are TRBV11-2 and TRBJ2-3; TRBD2 agrees at 8 bases. This CDR3 is 15 amino acids long. Germline assignment: CDR1 SGHAT and CDR2 FQNNGV. The V and J ends lost 6 bases and 0 bases, in that order; junction bases with no gene match: 5. The CDR3 here is CASSSSGASTDTQYF. In DNA form, the CDR3 reads TGTGCCAGCAGTAGTAGCGGGGCAAGCACAGATACGCAGTATTTT.

Remarks on this clone: An end of the junction does not agree with germline; a read error may underlie this. The genes are TRBV5-5 and TRBJ2-7; 8 bases match TRBD1. This CDR3 has 13 amino acids. Looked up from germline, CDR1 is SGHKS and CDR2 is YYEKEE (reference sequence). The DNA of the CDR3 is TGTGCCAGCACCTTGGACAGGGACTACGAGCAGTACTTC. Its protein product is CASTLDRDYEQYF.

The CDR3 loop is CASSGRGSHLHF. CDR3 nucleotide sequence: TGTGCCAGCAGCGGGCGGGGTTCGCATCTGCATTTT. This chain links TRBV5-6 with TRBJ1-5; no clear D gene. V was trimmed by 4 bases and J by 15 bases, leaving 17 bases between them. CDR1 is SGHDT, CDR2 YYEEEE, per germline. CDR3 length: 12 residues.

The rearrangement uses TRBV5-4 and TRBJ1-3; D might be TRBD1 (6 bases). This CDR3 contains 15 residues. V was cut by 4 bases and J by 3 bases, with 14 bases left in between. Germline V gene sequence: CDR1 SGHNT, CDR2 YYREEE (reference sequence). The chain's CDR3 is CASSRGGAYGNTIYF. CDR3 bases: TGTGCCAGCAGCCGGGGGGGGGCTTATGGAAACACCATATATTTT.

This clone occurred a few times. J is TRBJ2-5 and V is TRBV2; 9 bases line up with TRBD1. The length of the CDR3 is 14 residues. The V segment lost 6 bases and the J segment 4 bases; nucleotides outside the gene matches: 6. Germline CDR1 and CDR2: SNHLY and FYNNEI. The CDR3 DNA reads as TGTGCCAGCAGACCCCGACAGGGGGGAGAGACCCAGTACTTC. It translates to CASRPRQGGETQYF.

The chain carries TRBV5-6 and TRBJ1-2; D is uncertain. The CDR3 loop spans 15 amino acids. From germline, CDR1 is SGHDT and CDR2 YYEEEE. The V end was cut by 2 bases, the J end by 0 bases, with 11 bases between. CDR3 bases: TGTGCCAGCAGCTTTTTTACAGTAGCTAACTATGGCTACACCTTC. Its translation is CASSFFTVANYGYTF.

The CDR3 DNA reads TGTGCCAGCAGTAGCGGCTTTGGGGATACGCAGTATTTT. Protein: CASSSGFGDTQYF. The chain recombines TRBV2 with TRBJ2-3, with a possible D match to TRBD2 (5 bases). CDR3 length: 13 residues. Per germline, CDR1 SNHLY and CDR2 FYNNEI. V lost 5 bases and J lost 6, with 12 bases in between. Using reference TRBV2 and TRBJ2-3 for the parts outside the CDR3, the full variable domain is EPEVTQTPSHQVTQMGQEVILRCVPISNHLYFYWYRQILGQKVEFLVSFYNNEISEKSEIFDDQFSVERPDGSNFTLKIRSTKLEDSAMYFCASSSGFGDTQYFGPGTRLTVL.

This clone has only one observation. J is TRBJ1-2 and V is TRBV7-2; a possible D gene is TRBD1 (6 bases). Germline CDR1 reads SGHTA; CDR2 reads FQGNSA. V was shortened by 5 bases and J by 5 bases, with 9 bases between the two germline ends. CDR3 length: 12 residues. CDR3 DNA: TGTGCCAGCAGCAAGGACAGATATGGCTACACCTTC. It codes for CASSKDRYGYTF.

The rearrangement uses TRBV5-1 and TRBJ2-3; 8 nucleotides agree with TRBD2. Trimming took 1 base from V and 2 from J; bases not matched to a gene: 6. Germline CDR1 is SGHRS and CDR2 is YFSETQ. The CDR3 totals 16 residues. The CDR3 sequence: CASSLNGGANTDTQYF. The CDR3 region has the DNA TGCGCCAGCAGCTTGAACGGGGGGGCCAACACAGATACGCAGTATTTT.

This clone was counted at least ten times. The rearrangement links TRBV5-1 to TRBJ2-5, with D perhaps matching TRBD2 (6 bases). The V end lost 0 bases, the J end lost 4 bases, and 13 bases lay between the germline ends. The CDR3 consists of 15 residues. Germline V gives CDR1 SGHRS, CDR2 YFSETQ. In DNA form, the CDR3 reads TGCGCCAGCAGCTTGGGTTCGGGGGATGGAGAGACCCAGTACTTC. It encodes CASSLGSGDGETQYF.

The chain has TRBV10-3 and TRBJ1-2; possible D gene TRBD1, 6 bases. The V and J ends lost 6 bases and 1 base respectively, with 12 bases between them. Germline CDR1 and CDR2: ENHRY and SYGVKD. The CDR3 covers 14 residues. The CDR3 loop is CAIRGAGDNYGYTF. The CDR3 bases are TGTGCCATCAGGGGGGCTGGGGATAACTATGGCTACACCTTC.

This chain connects TRBV5-4 to TRBJ2-7; 7 bases match TRBD1. V was pared by 4 bases and J by 2 bases, with 3 bases of the junction left unmatched. The CDR3 is 13 amino acids. Germline V CDR1 and CDR2: SGHNT, YYREEE (reference sequence). CDR3 sequence reads: CASSRGTAYEQYF. The CDR3 region has the DNA TGTGCCAGCAGCCGAGGGACAGCCTACGAGCAGTACTTC.

The chain employs TRBV5-1 and TRBJ1-1, with D perhaps matching TRBD1 (6 bases). CDR1 SGHRS and CDR2 YFSETQ come from the germline V gene. This CDR3 has 16 residues. Deletions cut 0 bases from V and 0 bases from J, with 12 bases between. Here the CDR3 reads CASSLADGGLNTEAFF. DNA of the CDR3: TGCGCCAGCAGCTTGGCCGATGGGGGCTTGAACACTGAAGCTTTCTTT. Based on the CDR3 plus reference TRBV5-1 and TRBJ1-1, the full variable domain is KAGVTQTPRYLIKTRGQQVTLSCSPISGHRSVSWYQQTPGQGLQFLFEYFSETQRNKGNFPGRFSGRQFSNSRSEMNVSTLELGDSALYLCASSLADGGLNTEAFFGQGTRLTVV.

This sequence joins TRBV9 and TRBJ2-5; 10 nucleotides line up with TRBD1. With 1 base clipped from V and 1 base from J, the junction kept 4 bases outside the gene matches. The CDR3 sequence is 16 residues long. Germline CDR1 reads SGDLS; CDR2 reads YYNGEE. CDR3 bases: TGTGCCAGCAGCGTATTCGGACAGGGGGTCCAAGAGACCCAGTACTTC. As protein: CASSVFGQGVQETQYF.

The rearrangement joins TRBV4-1 to TRBJ2-7, with 9 bases aligning to TRBD1. Looked up from germline, CDR1 is MGHRA and CDR2 is YSYEKL. With 1 base clipped from V and 3 bases from J, the junction kept 4 bases outside the gene matches. The CDR3 is 15 residues long. CDR3 nucleotide sequence: TGCGCCAGCAGCCAAGCGGGGACAGGGAACTACGAGCAGTACTTC. Translating gives CASSQAGTGNYEQYF.

The rearrangement joins TRBV7-8 to TRBJ2-7, with TRBD1 matching 10 bases. Germline-derived CDR1 and CDR2 are SGHVS and FQNEAQ. With 5 bases clipped from V and 1 base from J, the junction kept 8 bases outside the gene matches. The CDR3 contains 16 residues. The chain's CDR3 is CASSRVPGQGSYEQYF. The CDR3 bases are TGTGCCAGCAGCCGAGTACCGGGACAGGGGTCCTACGAGCAGTACTTC.